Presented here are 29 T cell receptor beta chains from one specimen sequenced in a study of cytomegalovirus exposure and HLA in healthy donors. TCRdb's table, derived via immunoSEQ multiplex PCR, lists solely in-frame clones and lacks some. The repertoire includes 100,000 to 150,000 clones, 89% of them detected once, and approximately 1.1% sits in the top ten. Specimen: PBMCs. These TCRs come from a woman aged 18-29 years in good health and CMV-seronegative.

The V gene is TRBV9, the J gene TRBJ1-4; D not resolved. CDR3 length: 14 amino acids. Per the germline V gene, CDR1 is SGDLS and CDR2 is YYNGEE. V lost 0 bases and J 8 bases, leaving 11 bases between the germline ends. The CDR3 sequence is CASSVASGIEKLFF. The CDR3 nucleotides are TGTGCCAGCAGCGTAGCATCGGGGATCGAAAAACTGTTTTTT.

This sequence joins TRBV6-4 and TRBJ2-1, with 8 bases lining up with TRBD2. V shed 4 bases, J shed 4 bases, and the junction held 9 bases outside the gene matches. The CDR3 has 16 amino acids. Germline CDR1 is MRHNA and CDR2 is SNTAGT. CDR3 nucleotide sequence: TGTGCCAGCAGTGGCACTCCCGGGGGGGATTACAATGAGCAGTTCTTC. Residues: CASSGTPGGDYNEQFF.

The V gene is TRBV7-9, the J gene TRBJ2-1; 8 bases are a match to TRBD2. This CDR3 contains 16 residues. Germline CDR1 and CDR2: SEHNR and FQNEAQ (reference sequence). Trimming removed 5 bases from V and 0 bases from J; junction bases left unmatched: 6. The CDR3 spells CASSLLAGRSYNEQFF. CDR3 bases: TGTGCCAGCAGCCTCCTAGCGGGTCGCTCCTACAATGAGCAGTTCTTC. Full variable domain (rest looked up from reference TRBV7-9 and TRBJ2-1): DTGVSQNPRHKITKRGQNVTFRCDPISEHNRLYWYRQTLGQGPEFLTYFQNEAQLEKSRLLSDRFSAERPKGSFSTLEIQRTEQGDSAMYLCASSLLAGRSYNEQFFGPGTRLTVL.

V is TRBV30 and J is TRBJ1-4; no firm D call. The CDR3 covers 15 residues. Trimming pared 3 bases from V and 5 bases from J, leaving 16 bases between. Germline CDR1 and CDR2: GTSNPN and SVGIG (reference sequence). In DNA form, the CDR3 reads TGTGCCTGGAGACGCCGGTCCATGGTGAATGAAAAACTGTTTTTT. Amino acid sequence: CAWRRRSMVNEKLFF.

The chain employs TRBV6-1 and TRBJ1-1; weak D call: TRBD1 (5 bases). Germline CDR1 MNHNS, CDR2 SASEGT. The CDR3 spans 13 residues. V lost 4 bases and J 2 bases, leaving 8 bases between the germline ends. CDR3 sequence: CASSVGDNTEAFF. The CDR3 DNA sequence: TGTGCCAGCAGTGTAGGGGATAACACTGAAGCTTTCTTT.

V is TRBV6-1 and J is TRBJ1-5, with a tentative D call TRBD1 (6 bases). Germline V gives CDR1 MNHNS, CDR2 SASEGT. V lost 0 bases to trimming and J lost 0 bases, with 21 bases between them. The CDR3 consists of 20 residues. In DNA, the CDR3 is TGTGCCAGCAGTGAAGCATCGGCAGGGGATTTAATTTATAGCAATCAGCCCCAGCATTTT. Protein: CASSEASAGDLIYSNQPQHF.

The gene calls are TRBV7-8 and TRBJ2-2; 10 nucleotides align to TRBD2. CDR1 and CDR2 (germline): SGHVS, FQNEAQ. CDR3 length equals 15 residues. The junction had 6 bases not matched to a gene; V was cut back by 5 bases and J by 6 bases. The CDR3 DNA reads TGTGCCAGCAGCGTCCGACTAGCGGGCCCCGGGGAGCTGTTTTTT. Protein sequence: CASSVRLAGPGELFF.

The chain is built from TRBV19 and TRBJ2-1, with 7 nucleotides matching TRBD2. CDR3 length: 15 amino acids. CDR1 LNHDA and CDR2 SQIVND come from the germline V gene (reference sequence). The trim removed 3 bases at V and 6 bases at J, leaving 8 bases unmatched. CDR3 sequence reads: CASSMAGDPINEQFF. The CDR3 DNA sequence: TGTGCCAGTAGTATGGCGGGGGACCCCATCAATGAGCAGTTCTTC.

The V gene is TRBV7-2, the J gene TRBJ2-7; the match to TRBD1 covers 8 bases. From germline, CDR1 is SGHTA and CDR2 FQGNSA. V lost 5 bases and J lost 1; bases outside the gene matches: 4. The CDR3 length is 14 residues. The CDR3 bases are TGTGCCAGCAGCCAAGACAGGGGATCCTACGAGCAGTACTTC. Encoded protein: CASSQDRGSYEQYF.

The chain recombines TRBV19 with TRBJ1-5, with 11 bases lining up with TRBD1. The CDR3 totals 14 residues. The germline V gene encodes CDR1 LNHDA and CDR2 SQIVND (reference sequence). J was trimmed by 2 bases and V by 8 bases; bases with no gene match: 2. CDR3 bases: TGTGCCAGTGGGGGACAGGGGGGCAATCAGCCCCAGCATTTT. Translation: CASGGQGGNQPQHF.

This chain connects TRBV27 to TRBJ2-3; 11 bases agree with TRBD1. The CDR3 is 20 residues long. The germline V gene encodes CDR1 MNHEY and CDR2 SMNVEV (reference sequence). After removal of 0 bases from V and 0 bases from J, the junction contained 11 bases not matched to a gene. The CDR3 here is CASSLSSDRGPYPSTDTQYF. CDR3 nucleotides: TGTGCCAGCAGTTTATCATCGGACAGGGGGCCCTACCCTAGCACAGATACGCAGTATTTT.

CDR3 DNA: TGCGCCAGCAGCCAAGGGTCTAGCGGGGGGGATTTACAAGAGACCCAGTACTTC. Protein sequence: CASSQGSSGGDLQETQYF. The chain is built from TRBV4-1 and TRBJ2-5, with 12 bases lining up with TRBD2. Losses at the gene ends were 1 base for V and 2 bases for J; bases not matched to a gene: 8. The CDR3 has 18 amino acids. Looked up from germline, CDR1 is MGHRA and CDR2 is YSYEKL.

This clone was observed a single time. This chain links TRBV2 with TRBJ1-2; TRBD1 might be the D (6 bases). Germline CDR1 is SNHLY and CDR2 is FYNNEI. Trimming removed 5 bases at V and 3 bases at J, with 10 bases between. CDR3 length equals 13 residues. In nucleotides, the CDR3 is TGTGCCAGCAGTACCGGACAGTACTATGGCTACACCTTC. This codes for CASSTGQYYGYTF. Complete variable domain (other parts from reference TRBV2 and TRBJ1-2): EPEVTQTPSHQVTQMGQEVILRCVPISNHLYFYWYRQILGQKVEFLVSFYNNEISEKSEIFDDQFSVERPDGSNFTLKIRSTKLEDSAMYFCASSTGQYYGYTFGSGTRLTVV.

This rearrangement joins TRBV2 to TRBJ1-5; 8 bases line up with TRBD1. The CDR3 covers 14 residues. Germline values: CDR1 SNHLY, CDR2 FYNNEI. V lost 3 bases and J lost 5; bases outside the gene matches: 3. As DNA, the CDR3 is TGTGCCAGCAGTGATCAGGGGGCATATCAGCCCCAGCATTTT. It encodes CASSDQGAYQPQHF.

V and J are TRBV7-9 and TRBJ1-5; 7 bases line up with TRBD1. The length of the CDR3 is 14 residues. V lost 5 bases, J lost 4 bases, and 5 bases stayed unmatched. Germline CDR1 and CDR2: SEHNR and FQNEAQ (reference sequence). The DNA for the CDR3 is TGTGCCAGCAGCGACAGGGCCCCAAATCAGCCCCAGCATTTT. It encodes CASSDRAPNQPQHF.

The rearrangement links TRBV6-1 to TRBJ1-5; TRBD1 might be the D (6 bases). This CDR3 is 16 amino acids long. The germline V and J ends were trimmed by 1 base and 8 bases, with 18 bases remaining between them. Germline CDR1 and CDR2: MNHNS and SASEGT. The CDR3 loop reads CASSEESGGGGEPQHF. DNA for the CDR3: TGTGCCAGCAGTGAAGAAAGTGGGGGCGGGGGTGAGCCCCAGCATTTT.

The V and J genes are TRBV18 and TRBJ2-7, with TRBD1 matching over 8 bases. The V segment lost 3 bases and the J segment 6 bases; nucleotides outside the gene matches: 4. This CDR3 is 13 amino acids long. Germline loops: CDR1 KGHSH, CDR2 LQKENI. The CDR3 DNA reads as TGTGCCAGCTCACCGACAGGGGTTGGCGAGCAGTACGTC. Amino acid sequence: CASSPTGVGEQYV.

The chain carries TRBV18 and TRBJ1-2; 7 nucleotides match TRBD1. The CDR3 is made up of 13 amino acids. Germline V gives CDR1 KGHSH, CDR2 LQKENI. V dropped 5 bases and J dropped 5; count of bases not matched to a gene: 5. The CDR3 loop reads CASSSTGDYGYTF. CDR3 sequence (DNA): TGTGCCAGCTCATCTACAGGGGATTATGGCTACACCTTC.

The DNA for the CDR3 is TGTGCCACCAGCCGTGGCGGGGGGCTGTTGTACGAGCAGTACTTC. Amino acid sequence: CATSRGGGLLYEQYF. The chain has TRBV15 and TRBJ2-7; 8 bases line up with TRBD2. V shed 5 bases and J 4 bases; nucleotides not matched to a gene: 10. The germline V gene encodes CDR1 LNHNV and CDR2 YYDKDF (reference sequence). The CDR3 has 15 residues.

The chain's CDR3 is CASSLKGGEAFF. The CDR3 nucleotides read TGTGCCAGCAGTTTGAAAGGGGGTGAAGCTTTCTTT. The V gene is TRBV6-5, the J gene TRBJ1-1; a possible D gene is TRBD1 (6 bases). The CDR3 has 12 amino acids. Looked up from germline, CDR1 is MNHEY and CDR2 is SVGAGI. V lost 4 bases and J lost 7, with 10 bases in between.

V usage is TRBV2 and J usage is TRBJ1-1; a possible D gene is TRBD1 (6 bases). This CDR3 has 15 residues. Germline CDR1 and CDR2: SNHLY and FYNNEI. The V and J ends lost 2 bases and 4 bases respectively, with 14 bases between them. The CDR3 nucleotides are TGTGCCAGCAGTGAATTTCGGGGGGCGAGCACTGAAGCTTTCTTT. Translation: CASSEFRGASTEAFF.

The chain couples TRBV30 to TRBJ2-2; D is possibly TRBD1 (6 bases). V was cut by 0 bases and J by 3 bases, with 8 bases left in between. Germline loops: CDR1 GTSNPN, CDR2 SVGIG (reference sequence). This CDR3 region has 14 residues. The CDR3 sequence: CAWSVHRDTGELFF. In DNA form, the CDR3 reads TGTGCCTGGAGTGTCCACAGGGACACCGGGGAGCTGTTTTTT.

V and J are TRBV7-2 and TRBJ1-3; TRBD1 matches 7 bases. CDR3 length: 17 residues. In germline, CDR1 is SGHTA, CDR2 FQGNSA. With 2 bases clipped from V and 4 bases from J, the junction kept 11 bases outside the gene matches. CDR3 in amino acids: CASSLYEGALQGNTIYF. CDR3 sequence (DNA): TGTGCCAGCAGCTTATATGAGGGGGCGCTTCAGGGAAACACCATATATTTT. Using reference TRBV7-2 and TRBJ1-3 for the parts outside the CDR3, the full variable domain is GAGVSQSPSNKVTEKGKDVELRCDPISGHTALYWYRQSLGQGLEFLIYFQGNSAPDKSGLPSDRFSAERTGGSVSTLTIQRTQQEDSAVYLCASSLYEGALQGNTIYFGEGSWLTVV.

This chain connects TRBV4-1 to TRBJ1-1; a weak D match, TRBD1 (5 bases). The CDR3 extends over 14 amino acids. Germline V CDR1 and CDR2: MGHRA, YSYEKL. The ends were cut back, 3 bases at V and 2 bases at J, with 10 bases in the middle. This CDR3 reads CASSHPGLNTEAFF. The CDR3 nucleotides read TGCGCCAGCAGCCACCCAGGGCTTAACACTGAAGCTTTCTTT.

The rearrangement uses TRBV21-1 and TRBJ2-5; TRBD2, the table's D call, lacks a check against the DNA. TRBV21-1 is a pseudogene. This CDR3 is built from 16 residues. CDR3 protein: CASSPRRDSPQETQYF. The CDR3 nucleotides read TGTGCCAGCAGCCCCAGGAGGGATAGTCCCCAAGAGACCCAGTACTTC.

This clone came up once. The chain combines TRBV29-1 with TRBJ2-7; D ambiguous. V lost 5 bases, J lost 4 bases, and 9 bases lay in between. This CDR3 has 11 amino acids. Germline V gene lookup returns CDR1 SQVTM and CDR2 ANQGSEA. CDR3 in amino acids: CSVTENYEQYF. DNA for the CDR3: TGCAGCGTTACTGAAAATTACGAGCAGTACTTC.

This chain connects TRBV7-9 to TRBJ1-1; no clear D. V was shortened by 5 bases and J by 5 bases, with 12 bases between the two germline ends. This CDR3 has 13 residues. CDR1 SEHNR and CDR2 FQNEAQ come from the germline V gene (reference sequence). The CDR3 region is CASSPVAGTEAFF. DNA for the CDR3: TGTGCCAGCAGCCCGGTGGCGGGGACTGAAGCTTTCTTT.

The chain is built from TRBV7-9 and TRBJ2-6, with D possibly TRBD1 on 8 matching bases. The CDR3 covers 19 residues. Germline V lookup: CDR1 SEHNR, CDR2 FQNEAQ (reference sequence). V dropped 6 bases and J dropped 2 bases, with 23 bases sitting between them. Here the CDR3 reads CASRSQGGTGGPGANVLTF. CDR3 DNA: TGTGCCAGCAGAAGCCAGGGAGGGACAGGCGGTCCTGGGGCCAACGTCCTGACTTTC. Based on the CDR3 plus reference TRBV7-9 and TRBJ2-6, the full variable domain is DTGVSQNPRHKITKRGQNVTFRCDPISEHNRLYWYRQTLGQGPEFLTYFQNEAQLEKSRLLSDRFSAERPKGSFSTLEIQRTEQGDSAMYLCASRSQGGTGGPGANVLTFGAGSRLTVL.

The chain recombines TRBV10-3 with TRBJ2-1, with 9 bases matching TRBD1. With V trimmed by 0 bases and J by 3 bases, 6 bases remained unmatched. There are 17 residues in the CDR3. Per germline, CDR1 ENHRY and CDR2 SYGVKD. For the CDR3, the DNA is TGTGCCATCAGTGAGTCGATGGGGGACAGGGACTACAATGAGCAGTTCTTC. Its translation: CAISESMGDRDYNEQFF.